The T cell receptor beta chain described here comes from a study of T cell responses to AZD1222 COVID-19 vaccine. Overall study: Pooling was applied to second doses at about 4 or about 12 weeks.

Generated by immunoSEQ multiplex PCR, the TCRdb table keeps only in-frame clones and is missing some. The data hold 150,000 to 200,000 clones, with about 91% observed a single time. Trimming left V 0 bases short and J 15 bases short, with 14 bases between. The CDR3 is 13 residues long. Germline CDR1 MNHEY, CDR2 SVGEGT. A word on this clone: Its target is not known.

Study findings and constraints: The donor cohort was predominantly white British with a female majority, and clonal diversity may have been underestimated. Within unmutated variant regions lay the reported targets of nearly half of spike-specific TCRs. When two AZD1222 doses had been given, Spike-specific TCR breadth and depth rose.

Specimen: peripheral blood, collected on day 0 of AZD1222 vaccination. The V call is TRBV6-2 or TRBV6-3, the J call TRBJ1-4; D gene uncertain. This sequence was found in an adult in good health. CDR3 sequence reads: CASSYSIRGELFF. CDR3 sequence (DNA): TGTGCCAGCAGTTACTCGATTCGGGGAGAATTGTTTTTT.